The T cell receptor (beta chain) described here comes from a study of blood T cell repertoires in COVID-19. On the study more broadly: Sources were T cells, B-cell-depleted T cells, or PBMCs; the material itself was cDNA or gDNA.

This clone has a handful of counts. Assay used: immunoSEQ multiplex PCR; TCRdb lists only in-frame clones, some missing. The sample carries about 120,000 clones, approximately 84% recorded once. The V and J ends lost 2 bases and 6 bases respectively, with 4 bases between them. CDR1 SGHTA and CDR2 FQGNSA come from the germline V gene. The CDR3 runs to 12 residues. This TCR was sampled from a man between 70 and 80 years old with active or convalescent COVID-19. The V gene is TRBV7-2, the J gene TRBJ1-4; D is unclear. Material for sequencing was peripheral blood. The CDR3 spells CASSLTDEKLFF. As DNA, the CDR3 is TGTGCCAGCAGCTTAACGGATGAAAAACTGTTTTTT.